The clone carrying this TCR beta chain was counted only a few times. The antigen remains unidentified. Documented treatment: over 15 received Ad26.COV2.S at low or high dose, single or two shots; roughly five received placebo; per-sample allocation not given. Day 63 following the first vaccine or placebo injection was when the samples were taken. Germline CDR1 reads GTSNPN; CDR2 reads SVGIG (reference sequence). The V end was cut by 5 bases, the J end by 2 bases, with 13 bases between. The CDR3 loop spans 14 amino acids. This specimen belongs to a study of Ad26.COV2.S vaccination and SARS-CoV-2 variants. The assay was immunoSEQ multiplex PCR, and TCRdb's table has in-frame clones only and misses some. The sample lists 300,000 to 400,000 clones, approximately 81% seen once, with around 3.3% in the top ten. Study-wide results and limits: Placebo recipients and vaccine recipients were similar in non-spike TCR breadth.

The TCR comes from a person between 18 and 59 years old who received the Ad26.COV2.S COVID-19 vaccine or a placebo. Sequenced here: peripheral blood, sampled in a trial of Ad26.COV2.S vaccine versus placebo. The V and J genes are TRBV30 and TRBJ1-3, with D possibly being TRBD1 (6 bases). CDR3 DNA: TGTGCCTGGGGCATAGGGACAACTGGAAACACCATATATTTT. This codes for CAWGIGTTGNTIYF.